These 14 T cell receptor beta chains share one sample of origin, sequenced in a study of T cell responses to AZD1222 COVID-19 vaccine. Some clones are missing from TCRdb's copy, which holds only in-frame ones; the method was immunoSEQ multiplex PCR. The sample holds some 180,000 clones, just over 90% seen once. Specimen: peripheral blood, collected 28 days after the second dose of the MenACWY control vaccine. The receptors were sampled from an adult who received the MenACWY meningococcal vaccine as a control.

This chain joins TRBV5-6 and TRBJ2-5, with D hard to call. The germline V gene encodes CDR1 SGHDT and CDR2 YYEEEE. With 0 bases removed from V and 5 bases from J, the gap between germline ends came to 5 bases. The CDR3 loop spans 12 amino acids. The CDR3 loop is CASSLDGETQYF. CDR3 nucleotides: TGTGCCAGCAGCTTGGACGGGGAGACCCAGTACTTC.

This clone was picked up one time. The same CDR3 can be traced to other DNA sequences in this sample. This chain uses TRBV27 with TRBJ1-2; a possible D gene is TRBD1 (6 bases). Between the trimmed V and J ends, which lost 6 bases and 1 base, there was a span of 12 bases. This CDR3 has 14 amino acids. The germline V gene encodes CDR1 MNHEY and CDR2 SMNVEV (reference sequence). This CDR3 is CASSFRGLNYGYTF. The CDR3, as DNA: TGTGCCAGCAGCTTCAGGGGCCTTAACTATGGCTACACCTTC.

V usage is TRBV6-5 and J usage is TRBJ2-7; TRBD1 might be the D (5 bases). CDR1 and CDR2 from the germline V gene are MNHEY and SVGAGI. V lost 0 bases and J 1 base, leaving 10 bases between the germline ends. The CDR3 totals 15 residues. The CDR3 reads CASSYSRTRSYEQYF. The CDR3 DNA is TGTGCCAGCAGTTACTCGAGGACAAGGTCCTACGAGCAGTACTTC.

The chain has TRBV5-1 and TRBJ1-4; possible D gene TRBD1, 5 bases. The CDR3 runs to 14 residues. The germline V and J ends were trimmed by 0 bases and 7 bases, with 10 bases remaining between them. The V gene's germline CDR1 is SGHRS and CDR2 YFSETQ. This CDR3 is CASSLGSGTEKLFF. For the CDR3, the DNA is TGCGCCAGCAGCTTGGGTTCCGGGACTGAAAAACTGTTTTTT.

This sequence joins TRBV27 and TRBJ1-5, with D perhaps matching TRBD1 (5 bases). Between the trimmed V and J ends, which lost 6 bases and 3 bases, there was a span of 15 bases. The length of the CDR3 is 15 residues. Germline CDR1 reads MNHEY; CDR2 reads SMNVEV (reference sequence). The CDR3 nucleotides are TGTGCCAGCAGGACAGCTAATGAGATCAATCAGCCCCAGCATTTT. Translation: CASRTANEINQPQHF.

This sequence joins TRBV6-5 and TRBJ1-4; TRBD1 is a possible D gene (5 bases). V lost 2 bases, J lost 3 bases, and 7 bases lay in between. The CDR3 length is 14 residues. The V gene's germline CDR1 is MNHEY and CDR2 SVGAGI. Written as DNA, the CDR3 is TGTGCCAGCAGTTACGGGGGGTCTAATGAAAAACTGTTTTTT. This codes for CASSYGGSNEKLFF.

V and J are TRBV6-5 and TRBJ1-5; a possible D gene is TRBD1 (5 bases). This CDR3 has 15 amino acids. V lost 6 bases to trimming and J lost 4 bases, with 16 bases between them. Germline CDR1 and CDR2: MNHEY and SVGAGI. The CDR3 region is CASSAGPLLNQPQHF. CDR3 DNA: TGTGCCAGCAGCGCGGGACCTTTACTAAATCAGCCCCAGCATTTT.

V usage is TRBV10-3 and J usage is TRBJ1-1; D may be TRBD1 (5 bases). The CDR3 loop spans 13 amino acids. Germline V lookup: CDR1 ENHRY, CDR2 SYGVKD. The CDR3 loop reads CATARTVNTEAFF. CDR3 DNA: TGTGCGACAGCCCGAACAGTGAACACTGAAGCTTTCTTT.

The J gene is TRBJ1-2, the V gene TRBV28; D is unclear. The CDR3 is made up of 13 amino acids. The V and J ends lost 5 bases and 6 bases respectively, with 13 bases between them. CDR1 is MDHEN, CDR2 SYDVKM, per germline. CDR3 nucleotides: TGTGCCAGCAGTCATGGACCTAAGAATGGCTACACCTTC. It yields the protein CASSHGPKNGYTF.

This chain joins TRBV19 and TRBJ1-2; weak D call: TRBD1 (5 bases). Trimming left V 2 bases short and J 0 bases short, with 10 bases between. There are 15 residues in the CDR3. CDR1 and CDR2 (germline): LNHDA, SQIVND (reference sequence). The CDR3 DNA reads TGTGCCAGTAGTATAAAGTGGGGGTCTAACTATGGCTACACCTTC. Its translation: CASSIKWGSNYGYTF.

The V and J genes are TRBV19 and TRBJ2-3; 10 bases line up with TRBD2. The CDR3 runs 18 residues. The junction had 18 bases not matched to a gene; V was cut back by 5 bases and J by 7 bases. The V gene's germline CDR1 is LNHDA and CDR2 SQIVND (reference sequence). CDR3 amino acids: CASSPRALLAGTAHTQYF. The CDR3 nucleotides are TGTGCCAGTAGTCCCAGAGCCTTACTAGCGGGAACGGCGCATACGCAGTATTTT.

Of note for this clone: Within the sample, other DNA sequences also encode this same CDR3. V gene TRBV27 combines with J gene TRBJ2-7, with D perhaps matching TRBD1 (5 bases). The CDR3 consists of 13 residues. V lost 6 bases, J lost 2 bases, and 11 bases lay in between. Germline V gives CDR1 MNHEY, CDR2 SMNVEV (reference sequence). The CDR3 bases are TGTGCCAGCAGCCACGGACAAGCCTACGAGCAGTACTTC. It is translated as CASSHGQAYEQYF.

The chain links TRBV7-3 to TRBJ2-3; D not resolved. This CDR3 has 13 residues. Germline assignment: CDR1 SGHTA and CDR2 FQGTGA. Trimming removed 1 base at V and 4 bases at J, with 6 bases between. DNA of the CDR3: TGTGCCAGCAGCTTAAGACCCGCAGATACGCAGTATTTT. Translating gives CASSLRPADTQYF.

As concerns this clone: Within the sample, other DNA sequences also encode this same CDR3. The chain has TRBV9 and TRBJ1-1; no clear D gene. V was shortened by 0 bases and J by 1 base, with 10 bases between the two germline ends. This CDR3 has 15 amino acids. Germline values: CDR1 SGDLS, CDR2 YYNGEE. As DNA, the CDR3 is TGTGCCAGCAGCGTAGACCCAGATAGGAACACTGAAGCTTTCTTT. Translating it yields CASSVDPDRNTEAFF.